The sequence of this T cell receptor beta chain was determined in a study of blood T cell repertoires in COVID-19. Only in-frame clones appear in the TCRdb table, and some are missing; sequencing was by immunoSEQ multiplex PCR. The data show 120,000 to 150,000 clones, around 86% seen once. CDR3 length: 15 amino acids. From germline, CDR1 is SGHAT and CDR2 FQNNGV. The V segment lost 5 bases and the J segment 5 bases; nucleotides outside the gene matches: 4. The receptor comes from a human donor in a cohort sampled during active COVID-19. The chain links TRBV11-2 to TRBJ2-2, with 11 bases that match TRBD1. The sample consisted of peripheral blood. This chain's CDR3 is CASSKDRGLTGELFF. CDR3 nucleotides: TGTGCCAGCAGCAAGGACAGGGGGCTAACCGGGGAGCTGTTTTTT.